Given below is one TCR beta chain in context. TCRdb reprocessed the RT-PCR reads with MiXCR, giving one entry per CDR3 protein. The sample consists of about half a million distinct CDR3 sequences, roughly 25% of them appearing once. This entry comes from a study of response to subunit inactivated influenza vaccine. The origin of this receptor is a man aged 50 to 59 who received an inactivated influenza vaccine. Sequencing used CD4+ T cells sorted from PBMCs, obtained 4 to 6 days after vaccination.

This chain's CDR3 is CASSLVSGRQSISEQYF. DNA for the CDR3: TGCGCCAGCAGTTTAGTGTCCGGTCGACAGAGTATATCCGAGCAGTACTTC. The J gene is TRBJ2-7, the V gene TRBV5-1; D might be TRBD1 (5 bases). V gave up 5 bases and J gave up 6 bases, with 27 bases separating them. Germline-derived CDR1 and CDR2 are SGHRS and YFSETQ. The CDR3 is made up of 17 amino acids.